This T cell receptor (beta chain) derives from a study of response to subunit inactivated influenza vaccine (dated by TCRdb to the late 2010s). Looking at the study overall: To follow how T cells responded to a trivalent subunit inactivated influenza vaccine, the researchers relied on deep quantitative profiling of the T cell receptor repertoire.

According to the germline V gene, CDR1 reads SNHLY and CDR2 reads FYNNEI. Trimming accounts for 7 bases at V and 0 bases at J, while the number of junction bases matched to no gene is 10. From its cysteine to its phenylalanine, the CDR3 spans 17 amino acids. The read is trimmed to its CDR3 DNA, 51 bases read in frame from base 1. Library creation used RT-PCR. TCRdb records Illumina HiSeq 2500 as the sequencer. TCRdb trimmed the raw reads at Q25, called clones with MiXCR and kept productive beta chains. A single entry per CDR3 protein holds the most common genes and DNA from its merged rows. Counted in this sample were about 180,000 distinct CDR3 sequences; around 9.2% of them appeared once. The ten largest clones capture about a tenth of the sample. What the authors observed across the whole study: The authors suggested that each seasonal influenza vaccination may recruit only a limited number of new T cells.

In this sample, this clonotype turned up many times. This clone's antigen is unknown. The record has no base qualities; no much larger clone is one base away. Here the sequenced sample was non-naive T cells sorted from PBMCs, taken on the day of vaccination. The sample's cell subset or site label, decoded: memory T cell fraction. The rearrangement joined TRBV2 to TRBJ2-3; 10 bases in the middle match TRBD2. The sequence was collected from a man aged 50 or older who received an inactivated influenza vaccine. Donor details come from another sample of the same person, matched by shared clones. In nucleotides, the sequence is TGTGCCAGCACCCCTCCCAGCGGGGGGGGTAGCACAGATACGCAGTATTTT. It specifies CASTPPSGGGSTDTQYF.